Below are 31 T cell receptor beta chains sequenced from a single sample in a study of T cell clones after liver transplantation. Assay: immunoSEQ multiplex PCR; the TCRdb copy retains only in-frame clones and omits some. The sample has 85,000 to 110,000 clones; about 80% are singletons. The sample here was CD4+ T cells from blood, taken around 44 months after liver transplant. These receptors came from a human patient who received a liver transplant. Part of the T cells may come from the graft donor.

The rearrangement links TRBV7-2 to TRBJ2-2, with 7 bases that match TRBD1. Trimming removed 4 bases from V and 9 bases from J; junction bases left unmatched: 14. The germline V gene encodes CDR1 SGHTA and CDR2 FQGNSA. CDR3 length: 16 residues. The CDR3 reads CASSSKGAARGWELFF. CDR3 in DNA: TGTGCCAGCAGCTCTAAGGGGGCAGCGAGAGGTTGGGAGCTGTTTTTT.

The CDR3 spells CASSVEKYTEAFF. CDR3 nucleotide sequence: TGTGCCAGCAGCGTAGAGAAATACACTGAAGCTTTCTTT. V and J are TRBV9 and TRBJ1-1; D call uncertain. Trimming shortened V by 0 bases and J by 3 bases, and 6 bases separated the two germline ends. The CDR3 covers 13 residues. Germline V CDR1 and CDR2: SGDLS, YYNGEE. Variable domain in full (rest from reference TRBV9 and TRBJ1-1): DSGVTQTPKHLITATGQRVTLRCSPRSGDLSVYWYQQSLDQGLQFLIQYYNGEERAKGNILERFSAQQFPDLHSELNLSSLELGDSALYFCASSVEKYTEAFFGQGTRLTVV.

The chain combines TRBV9 with TRBJ2-1, with 8 nucleotides matching TRBD1. The germline V gene has CDR1 SGDLS and CDR2 YYNGEE. CDR3 size: 15 residues. With V trimmed by 0 bases and J by 3 bases, 2 bases remained unmatched. The CDR3 DNA reads TGTGCCAGCAGCGTAGGGACAGGGAGCTACAATGAGCAGTTCTTC. This translates into CASSVGTGSYNEQFF.

This clone was seen only a few times. This chain joins TRBV20-1 and TRBJ2-7; D call uncertain. The CDR3 is 11 residues long. The V gene lost 6 bases and the J gene lost 6 bases, with 12 bases spanning the gap. Germline CDR1 DFQATT, CDR2 SNEGSKA (reference sequence). CDR3 nucleotide sequence: TGCAGTGCCCTAGGGCCCATCGAGCAGTACTTC. Amino acid sequence: CSALGPIEQYF.

Turning to this clone: This same CDR3 is encoded by further DNA sequences in the sample. This chain joins TRBV6-1 and TRBJ2-7; D is tentatively TRBD1 or TRBD2 (5 bases each). The CDR3 is 14 amino acids. Germline lookup yields CDR1 MNHNS and CDR2 SASEGT. Trimming took 8 bases from V and 2 from J, leaving 16 bases between them. CDR3 sequence reads: CASGGEVPPYEQYF. In DNA form, the CDR3 reads TGTGCCAGCGGGGGAGAAGTCCCTCCCTACGAGCAGTACTTC.

This clone was seen once. The rearrangement joins TRBV15 to TRBJ2-2; the D is unclear. The germline V and J ends were trimmed by 4 bases and 6 bases, with 9 bases remaining between them. This CDR3 comprises 13 residues. In germline, CDR1 is LNHNV, CDR2 YYDKDF (reference sequence). The DNA of the CDR3 is TGTGCCACCAGCACATGGGCTTCCGGGGAGCTGTTTTTT. Translated, it gives CATSTWASGELFF.

The chain combines TRBV5-1 with TRBJ2-1, with 11 bases aligning to TRBD2. Trimming removed 6 bases from V and 3 bases from J; junction bases left unmatched: 8. Germline V gives CDR1 SGHRS, CDR2 YFSETQ. The CDR3 consists of 16 residues. The DNA of the CDR3 is TGCGCCAGCATCCGGTCCCTAGCGGGGGGCTACAATGAGCAGTTCTTC. This encodes CASIRSLAGGYNEQFF.

The gene calls are TRBV28 and TRBJ2-4, with 8 bases matching TRBD1. Germline V CDR1 and CDR2: MDHEN, SYDVKM. Unmatched junction bases numbered 5, after V lost 6 bases and J lost 1 base. This CDR3 is built from 15 residues. The DNA of the CDR3 is TGTGCCAGCAGCCAAACAGGGGGGGCCAAAAACATTCAGTACTTC. It encodes CASSQTGGAKNIQYF.

The gene calls are TRBV6-5 and TRBJ2-1, with TRBD2 as a possible D gene (6 bases). V was trimmed by 5 bases and J by 1 base, leaving 9 bases between them. This CDR3 region has 14 residues. CDR1 MNHEY and CDR2 SVGAGI come from the germline V gene. CDR3 sequence (DNA): TGTGCCAGCAGTACTAGCCCTTCCTACAATGAGCAGTTCTTC. It translates to CASSTSPSYNEQFF.

In this sample, this clone turned up once. The chain recombines TRBV7-2 with TRBJ2-1, with D possibly called TRBD1 or TRBD2 (5 bases each). The CDR3 contains 14 residues. V was trimmed by 4 bases and J by 5 bases, leaving 12 bases between them. The germline V gene has CDR1 SGHTA and CDR2 FQGNSA. This CDR3 reads CASSYRDGNNEQFF. Here the CDR3 DNA reads TGTGCCAGCAGCTACCGGGACGGTAACAATGAGCAGTTCTTC.

The chain joins TRBV6-5 to TRBJ2-3; D uncertain. The CDR3 covers 15 residues. Trimming stripped 0 bases from V and 0 bases from J, with 7 bases between. Germline V CDR1 and CDR2: MNHEY, SVGAGI. CDR3 sequence (DNA): TGTGCCAGCAGTTACTCGACTGATAGCACAGATACGCAGTATTTT. Its protein is CASSYSTDSTDTQYF.

The chain employs TRBV11-2 and TRBJ1-4; TRBD1 aligns across 7 bases. V trimming: 5 bases; J trimming: 5 bases; junction bases outside the gene matches: 8. Germline values: CDR1 SGHAT, CDR2 FQNNGV. CDR3 size: 15 residues. CDR3 protein: CASSPTDRLNEKLFF. The CDR3 bases are TGTGCCAGCAGCCCGACGGACAGGTTAAATGAAAAACTGTTTTTT.

This rearrangement joins TRBV18 to TRBJ1-1; a weak D match, TRBD1 (6 bases). With 3 bases removed from V and 3 bases from J, the gap between germline ends came to 17 bases. The CDR3 runs to 16 residues. Germline CDR1 KGHSH, CDR2 LQKENI. CDR3 in DNA: TGTGCCAGCTCACCGTCTACAGGGTTGATGGACACTGAAGCTTTCTTT. Translating it yields CASSPSTGLMDTEAFF.

This chain links TRBV5-4 with TRBJ1-5; unclear D gene. The CDR3 totals 14 residues. Germline V gene data show CDR1 as SGHNT and CDR2 as YYREEE (reference sequence). Trimming removed 4 bases from V and 1 base from J, with 9 bases in between. CDR3 DNA: TGTGCCAGCAGCAGCCTCGGAAGCAATCAGCCCCAGCATTTT. Translation: CASSSLGSNQPQHF.

The V gene is TRBV19, the J gene TRBJ1-1; D call uncertain. Germline CDR1 reads LNHDA; CDR2 reads SQIVND (reference sequence). Deletions cut 6 bases from V and 2 bases from J, with 7 bases between. The CDR3 covers 12 residues. The CDR3 DNA reads as TGTGCCAGTAGCGTTAGAAACACTGAAGCTTTCTTT. Amino acids: CASSVRNTEAFF.

This CDR3 is CASSADVRNTEAFF. DNA for the CDR3: TGTGCCAGCAGCGCAGACGTACGGAACACTGAAGCTTTCTTT. This rearrangement joins TRBV9 to TRBJ1-1, with D hard to call. This CDR3 has 14 residues. CDR1 SGDLS and CDR2 YYNGEE come from the germline V gene. Trimming pared 3 bases from V and 1 base from J, leaving 10 bases between.

The chain links TRBV5-8 to TRBJ1-1; a possible D gene is TRBD1 (6 bases). V shed 2 bases and J shed 5 bases, with 16 bases lying between them. The CDR3 is 15 residues long. Germline CDR1 is SGHTS and CDR2 is YDEGEE. Here the CDR3 reads CASSFRGRKGTEAFF. In nucleotides, the CDR3 is TGTGCCAGCAGCTTCCGGGGGCGAAAAGGGACTGAAGCTTTCTTT.

This chain connects TRBV18 to TRBJ2-5, with D hard to call. CDR3 length equals 13 residues. Germline CDR1 reads KGHSH; CDR2 reads LQKENI. Trimming left V 2 bases short and J 7 bases short, with 11 bases between. The CDR3 DNA reads as TGTGCCAGCTCACCAGATCACAAGGGGACCCAGTACTTC. Encoded protein: CASSPDHKGTQYF.

The CDR3 loop reads CASSLGQGRSTDTQYF. CDR3 in DNA: TGTGCCAGCAGCTTGGGGCAGGGAAGGAGTACAGATACGCAGTATTTT. The V and J genes are TRBV11-2 and TRBJ2-3, with D possibly being TRBD1 (5 bases). Germline loops: CDR1 SGHAT, CDR2 FQNNGV. The CDR3 has 16 residues. V gave up 3 bases and J gave up 3 bases, with 16 bases separating them.

This clone was seen a few times. The rearrangement uses TRBV11-3 and TRBJ2-1; TRBD2 matches 7 bases. CDR3 size: 15 residues. The trim removed 4 bases at V and 7 bases at J, leaving 10 bases unmatched. Germline CDR1 reads SGHNT; CDR2 reads YENEEA. CDR3 coding DNA: TGTGCCAGCAGCTCCCCCTCAGCGGGGTTGAATGAGCAGTTCTTC. Residues: CASSSPSAGLNEQFF.

This sequence joins TRBV19 and TRBJ2-1; 10 bases match TRBD2. Germline CDR1 and CDR2: LNHDA and SQIVND (reference sequence). The CDR3 loop spans 15 amino acids. V shed 4 bases and J 5 bases; nucleotides not matched to a gene: 5. In DNA, the CDR3 is TGTGCCAGTAGTAGAGCGGGAGGGGTAAACAATGAGCAGTTCTTC. Amino acids: CASSRAGGVNNEQFF.

This clone was picked up a small number of times. This chain uses TRBV27 with TRBJ2-2; 11 bases align to TRBD1. J was trimmed by 4 bases and V by 7 bases; bases with no gene match: 8. Per the germline V gene, CDR1 is MNHEY and CDR2 is SMNVEV (reference sequence). CDR3 length: 16 amino acids. The CDR3 nucleotides are TGTGCCAGCATACGGACAGGGGGCGCGGGCACCGGGGAGCTGTTTTTT. Translating gives CASIRTGGAGTGELFF.

This sequence joins TRBV2 and TRBJ1-4; 11 bases are a match to TRBD1. CDR1 is SNHLY and CDR2 is FYNNEI in the germline V gene. CDR3 length: 14 residues. V lost 7 bases to trimming and J lost 8 bases; unmatched junction nucleotides: 6. CDR3 nucleotide sequence: TGTGCCAGCAAAATGGGACAGGGGGAAGAAAAACTGTTTTTT. It encodes CASKMGQGEEKLFF. Combining the CDR3 with reference TRBV2 and TRBJ1-4 gives the whole variable domain EPEVTQTPSHQVTQMGQEVILRCVPISNHLYFYWYRQILGQKVEFLVSFYNNEISEKSEIFDDQFSVERPDGSNFTLKIRSTKLEDSAMYFCASKMGQGEEKLFFGSGTQLSVL.

This rearrangement joins TRBV29-1 to TRBJ1-1, with D possibly being TRBD1 (6 bases). Trimming removed 0 bases at V and 3 bases at J, with 8 bases between. Per the germline V gene, CDR1 is SQVTM and CDR2 is ANQGSEA. This CDR3 comprises 13 residues. The CDR3 sequence: CSVEEGADTEAFF. In nucleotides, the CDR3 is TGCAGCGTTGAAGAGGGGGCTGACACTGAAGCTTTCTTT.

The CDR3 nucleotides read TGTGCCAGCAGCACCCGGACAGGGATGAGCGGCTACACCTTC. Protein product: CASSTRTGMSGYTF. The V call is TRBV21-1, the J call TRBJ1-2; the table's D call, TRBD1, was not checked against the DNA. TRBV21-1 is recorded as a pseudogene. This CDR3 region has 14 residues.

This clone showed up just once. V and J are TRBV7-3 and TRBJ2-7; TRBD1 matches at 7 bases. The CDR3 has 12 amino acids. Germline CDR1 and CDR2: SGHTA and FQGTGA. V was pared by 5 bases and J by 7 bases, with 5 bases of the junction left unmatched. The CDR3 sequence is CASSPGGVEQYF. Here the CDR3 DNA reads TGTGCCAGCAGCCCAGGGGGTGTAGAGCAGTACTTC.

This clone was counted once. The DNA for the CDR3 is TGTGCCAGCAGTGAGGTGGGGGTAGCGGGAATCTACGAGCAGTACTTC. It encodes CASSEVGVAGIYEQYF. The chain employs TRBV2 and TRBJ2-7, with 8 bases fitting TRBD2. Per the germline V gene, CDR1 is SNHLY and CDR2 is FYNNEI. CDR3 length: 16 amino acids. With V trimmed by 3 bases and J by 3 bases, 10 bases remained unmatched. Drawing the rest from reference TRBV2 and TRBJ2-7, the complete variable domain is EPEVTQTPSHQVTQMGQEVILRCVPISNHLYFYWYRQILGQKVEFLVSFYNNEISEKSEIFDDQFSVERPDGSNFTLKIRSTKLEDSAMYFCASSEVGVAGIYEQYFGPGTRLTVT.

The V call is TRBV15, the J call TRBJ1-1; no definite D call. Germline V gives CDR1 LNHNV, CDR2 YYDKDF (reference sequence). The CDR3 is 15 residues long. V lost 3 bases and J 2 bases, leaving 13 bases between the germline ends. CDR3 residues: CATSSDIPRNTEAFF. The CDR3 nucleotides read TGTGCCACCAGCAGTGATATCCCCCGTAACACTGAAGCTTTCTTT.

This clone has only a few counts. The chain is built from TRBV7-2 and TRBJ1-1; perhaps TRBD1 as D (6 bases). V was trimmed by 1 base and J by 3 bases, leaving 12 bases between them. The germline gives CDR1 SGHTA, CDR2 FQGNSA. This CDR3 has 15 residues. CDR3 sequence: CASSLEQGWYTEAFF. The CDR3 DNA is TGTGCCAGCAGCTTAGAACAGGGATGGTACACTGAAGCTTTCTTT.

The V and J genes are TRBV15 and TRBJ1-4, with D uncertain. Trimming stripped 5 bases from V and 0 bases from J, with 10 bases between. CDR1 is LNHNV, CDR2 YYDKDF, per germline (reference sequence). This CDR3 is built from 15 residues. CDR3 protein: CATSPPGTTNEKLFF. CDR3 in DNA: TGTGCCACCAGCCCACCGGGTACAACTAATGAAAAACTGTTTTTT.

This clone showed up just a few times. The chain is built from TRBV11-2 and TRBJ1-2; no firm D call. The CDR3 contains 15 residues. The germline V gene encodes CDR1 SGHAT and CDR2 FQNNGV. The V end was cut by 2 bases, the J end by 2 bases, with 12 bases between. The CDR3 nucleotides are TGTGCCAGCAGCTTAATAGAGCAGTGGAACTATGGCTACACCTTC. This translates into CASSLIEQWNYGYTF. The variable domain in full, completed from reference TRBV11-2 and TRBJ1-2, reads EAGVAQSPRYKIIEKRQSVAFWCNPISGHATLYWYQQILGQGPKLLIQFQNNGVVDDSQLPKDRFSAERLKGVDSTLKIQPAKLEDSAVYLCASSLIEQWNYGYTFGSGTRLTVV.